This TCR beta chain was identified during a study of T cells in Graves' hyperthyroidism and ophthalmopathy. Study-level results: In blood, most of the thyroid clonotypes expanded above 0.001 were also present.

The CDR3 totals 18 residues. Germline V gene lookup returns CDR1 MNHEY and CDR2 SVGEGT. V was trimmed by 0 bases and J by 4 bases, leaving 19 bases between them. Amplification yielded TCR beta CDR3 regions, with RNA transcripts as the source. The TCR CDR3 was amplified in a first-round RT-PCR using the HTBI primer set. TCRdb fed the multiplex PCR reads into MiXCR, producing one record per CDR3 protein. The data contain 500,000 to 600,000 distinct CDR3 sequences, nearly 20% of them singletons. PBMCs were collected from an approximately 10 ml volume of fresh peripheral blood. This clonotype has more than one count but fewer than ten. Its antigen remains unidentified.

The sequence came from a middle-aged man with Graves' ophthalmopathy. Sequenced sample: blood. This chain links TRBV6-2 or TRBV6-3 with TRBJ2-1; weak D call: TRBD2 (7 bases). The CDR3 nucleotides read TGTGCCAGCAGTTACTCCTGGCAGGGGCTAGCGGCTTACAATGAGCAGTTCTTC. It is translated as CASSYSWQGLAAYNEQFF.